Below are 29 T cell receptor beta chains sequenced from a single sample in a study of lymphopenia after photon versus proton radiotherapy. TCRdb's copy holds only in-frame clones and misses some; the assay was immunoSEQ multiplex PCR. This repertoire shows 55,000 to 70,000 clones, over 70% found once; its top ten account for approximately 11%. The specimen was peripheral blood, collected from a patient treated with proton-based radiotherapy. The receptor source for this set is an elderly man with esophageal cancer.

The V gene is TRBV5-1, the J gene TRBJ1-3; the D gene is possibly TRBD1 (6 bases). There are 16 residues in the CDR3. V was trimmed by 5 bases and J by 2 bases, leaving 17 bases between them. Germline V CDR1 and CDR2: SGHRS, YFSETQ. CDR3 loop: CASSMTGTPAGNTIYF. DNA for the CDR3: TGCGCCAGCAGTATGACTGGGACACCGGCTGGAAACACCATATATTTT.

This clone was counted once. The rearrangement uses TRBV27 and TRBJ1-2; a weak D match, TRBD1 (6 bases). The CDR3 runs 13 residues. Germline values: CDR1 MNHEY, CDR2 SMNVEV (reference sequence). With 6 bases removed from V and 4 bases from J, the gap between germline ends came to 12 bases. Here the CDR3 reads CASSTGSAYGYTF. As DNA, the CDR3 is TGTGCCAGCAGCACAGGGTCTGCCTATGGCTACACCTTC.

The table lists this clone with a count of one. The J gene is TRBJ2-6, the V gene TRBV5-4; 10 nucleotides line up with TRBD1. This CDR3 is built from 16 residues. V trimming: 3 bases; J trimming: 4 bases; junction bases outside the gene matches: 4. Germline V gives CDR1 SGHNT, CDR2 YYREEE (reference sequence). For the CDR3, the DNA is TGTGCCAGCAGCTCGACAGGGGGCGCCGGGGCCAACGTCCTGACTTTC. The encoded protein is CASSSTGGAGANVLTF.

This clone has a count of ten or more. The V and J genes are TRBV19 and TRBJ1-5; no clear D. CDR3 length: 13 residues. The V and J ends lost 8 bases and 9 bases respectively, with 17 bases between them. Germline CDR1 reads LNHDA; CDR2 reads SQIVND (reference sequence). CDR3 in amino acids: CASSRSETRPQHF. CDR3 nucleotide sequence: TGTGCCAGTTCTAGGTCGGAAACACGGCCCCAGCATTTT.

This sequence joins TRBV9 and TRBJ2-3; the match to TRBD2 covers 8 bases. This CDR3 comprises 16 residues. Trimming cost V 3 bases and J 5 bases; bases outside gene matches: 11. The germline V gene encodes CDR1 SGDLS and CDR2 YYNGEE. This chain's CDR3 is CASSALPGGGGDTQYF. The DNA of the CDR3 is TGTGCCAGCAGCGCCCTCCCCGGGGGGGGTGGAGATACGCAGTATTTT. Together with reference TRBV9 and TRBJ2-3, the CDR3 gives the full variable domain: DSGVTQTPKHLITATGQRVTLRCSPRSGDLSVYWYQQSLDQGLQFLIQYYNGEERAKGNILERFSAQQFPDLHSELNLSSLELGDSALYFCASSALPGGGGDTQYFGPGTRLTVL.

V is TRBV20-1 and J is TRBJ1-2; D is undetermined. The CDR3 loop spans 11 amino acids. In germline, CDR1 is DFQATT, CDR2 SNEGSKA (reference sequence). V was shortened by 6 bases and J by 4 bases, with 9 bases between the two germline ends. The CDR3 spells CSATPAYGYTF. CDR3 sequence (DNA): TGCAGTGCCACCCCCGCCTATGGCTACACCTTC.

This clone came up a few times. The chain links TRBV30 to TRBJ1-1; D perhaps matches TRBD1 (5 bases). Germline V gene lookup returns CDR1 GTSNPN and CDR2 SVGIG (reference sequence). V dropped 7 bases and J dropped 5 bases, with 17 bases sitting between them. The CDR3 is made up of 13 amino acids. CDR3 residues: CASVRGLGTEAFF. The CDR3 DNA reads TGTGCCTCGGTGAGGGGCCTTGGGACTGAAGCTTTCTTT.

The rearrangement uses TRBV10-3 and TRBJ1-2, with 10 bases that match TRBD1. The germline gives CDR1 ENHRY, CDR2 SYGVKD. CDR3 length: 14 residues. Unmatched junction bases numbered 2, after V lost 4 bases and J lost 3 bases. DNA of the CDR3: TGTGCCATCAGTGGGACAGGGGGTGACTATGGCTACACCTTC. It translates to CAISGTGGDYGYTF.

The rearrangement links TRBV5-4 to TRBJ2-5; a possible D gene is TRBD1 (6 bases). Trimming left V 5 bases short and J 0 bases short, with 8 bases between. The CDR3 has 13 residues. Germline CDR1 SGHNT, CDR2 YYREEE (reference sequence). The CDR3 here is CASSRDNQETQYF. The CDR3 nucleotides are TGTGCCAGCAGTCGGGACAACCAAGAGACCCAGTACTTC.

V usage is TRBV4-2 and J usage is TRBJ2-2; possible D gene TRBD1, 6 bases. The germline V gene has CDR1 LGHNA and CDR2 YNFKEQ. The CDR3 runs 12 residues. Trimming left V 4 bases short and J 8 bases short, with 8 bases between. CDR3 loop: CASSPGQGELFF. CDR3 sequence (DNA): TGTGCCAGCAGCCCCGGACAGGGGGAGCTGTTTTTT.

This chain joins TRBV10-3 and TRBJ2-1; D uncertain. CDR3 size: 14 residues. The ends were cut back, 8 bases at V and 9 bases at J, with 20 bases in the middle. The V gene's germline CDR1 is ENHRY and CDR2 SYGVKD. The chain's CDR3 is CAIDASVFSPEQFF. CDR3 sequence (DNA): TGTGCCATCGATGCTTCGGTTTTTTCCCCTGAGCAGTTCTTC.

The chain couples TRBV5-1 to TRBJ2-7, with D possibly TRBD1 on 5 matching bases. The V gene's germline CDR1 is SGHRS and CDR2 YFSETQ. The V end lost 2 bases, the J end lost 0 bases, and 15 bases lay between the germline ends. This CDR3 spans 16 amino acids. The CDR3 is CASSLSPGSSSYEQYF. In nucleotides, the CDR3 is TGCGCCAGCAGCTTATCCCCAGGGTCAAGCTCCTACGAGCAGTACTTC.

The chain employs TRBV5-1 and TRBJ1-6; 7 nucleotides match TRBD1. Germline V gene data show CDR1 as SGHRS and CDR2 as YFSETQ. The CDR3 consists of 14 residues. After removal of 4 bases from V and 8 bases from J, the junction contained 6 bases not matched to a gene. Here the CDR3 reads CASSETGRDSPLHF. As DNA, the CDR3 is TGCGCCAGCAGCGAGACAGGGAGGGATTCACCCCTCCACTTT.

The rearrangement joins TRBV11-1 to TRBJ1-4, with D maybe TRBD1 (5 bases). The CDR3 totals 15 residues. The germline V gene encodes CDR1 SGHAT and CDR2 FQDESV (reference sequence). V dropped 5 bases and J dropped 5 bases, with 15 bases sitting between them. The DNA of the CDR3 is TGTGCCAGCAGCCGAATCCGGGACTCGAATGAAAAACTGTTTTTT. This translates into CASSRIRDSNEKLFF.

The chain couples TRBV30 to TRBJ2-1; 11 bases line up with TRBD2. V lost 2 bases, J lost 8 bases, and 5 bases stayed unmatched. This CDR3 is built from 14 residues. Germline V lookup: CDR1 GTSNPN, CDR2 SVGIG (reference sequence). This CDR3 reads CAWSLLAGGYEQFF. DNA for the CDR3: TGTGCCTGGAGTCTGTTAGCGGGAGGGTATGAGCAGTTCTTC.

As DNA, the CDR3 is TGTGCCAGCAGCCCCCGGCAGGCAGGATGGAGTGGCTACACCTTC. As protein: CASSPRQAGWSGYTF. The gene calls are TRBV7-9 and TRBJ1-2; D uncertain. V dropped 5 bases and J dropped 7 bases, with 20 bases sitting between them. Germline V gene data show CDR1 as SEHNR and CDR2 as FQNEAQ (reference sequence). The CDR3 loop spans 15 amino acids.

This sequence joins TRBV19 and TRBJ1-2, with D maybe TRBD1 (5 bases). The CDR3 runs to 13 residues. Trimming removed 6 bases at V and 2 bases at J, with 10 bases between. Germline assignment: CDR1 LNHDA and CDR2 SQIVND (reference sequence). CDR3 bases: TGTGCCAGTAGAAGGGACCGAAACTATGGCTACACCTTC. It is translated as CASRRDRNYGYTF.

Remarks on this clone: Other nucleotide sequences in the sample specify the same CDR3. The chain is built from TRBV2 and TRBJ2-3; D not certain. Germline CDR1 SNHLY, CDR2 FYNNEI. The CDR3 is made up of 11 amino acids. The V end lost 6 bases, the J end lost 5 bases, and 6 bases lay between the germline ends. The CDR3 bases are TGTGCCAGCAGCGTGGGAGATACGCAGTATTTT. The encoded protein is CASSVGDTQYF.

The chain uses TRBV6-6 and TRBJ2-7; D may be TRBD2 (5 bases). Germline V lookup: CDR1 MNHNY, CDR2 SVGAGI (reference sequence). This CDR3 is built from 13 residues. Trimming took 2 bases from V and 7 from J, leaving 12 bases between them. CDR3 sequence: CASSYGGSREQYF. CDR3 sequence (DNA): TGTGCCAGCAGTTACGGCGGGTCGCGGGAGCAGTACTTC.

The rearrangement joins TRBV18 to TRBJ2-5; a weak D match, TRBD1 (6 bases). V lost 2 bases and J 4 bases, leaving 11 bases between the germline ends. The CDR3 sequence is 14 residues long. CDR1 and CDR2 (germline): KGHSH, LQKENI. CDR3 region: CASSPMGARETQYF. Here the CDR3 DNA reads TGTGCCAGCTCACCAATGGGGGCCCGAGAGACCCAGTACTTC.

With regard to this clone: The same CDR3 is also encoded by other DNA sequences in this sample. V is TRBV5-1 and J is TRBJ1-2, with a weak D call TRBD1 (6 bases). V gave up 4 bases and J gave up 4 bases, with 23 bases separating them. CDR1 and CDR2 from the germline V gene are SGHRS and YFSETQ. The CDR3 consists of 17 residues. The CDR3: CASSLYFRGQRLYGYTF. The CDR3 nucleotides read TGCGCCAGCAGCCTGTATTTTCGCGGACAGCGCCTCTATGGCTACACCTTC.

V gene TRBV27 combines with J gene TRBJ2-7; D possibly corresponds to TRBD1 (6 bases). The CDR3 loop spans 13 amino acids. The V gene's germline CDR1 is MNHEY and CDR2 SMNVEV (reference sequence). V lost 4 bases, J lost 3 bases, and 10 bases lay in between. DNA for the CDR3: TGTGCCAGCAGTTATACGACAGGCTACGAGCAGTACTTC. Translated: CASSYTTGYEQYF.

The chain has TRBV18 and TRBJ2-2, with 7 bases that match TRBD2. CDR3 size: 16 residues. V gave up 1 base and J gave up 1 base; unmatched junction bases: 3. CDR1 is KGHSH and CDR2 is LQKENI in the germline V gene. CDR3 residues: CASSPRGGENTGELFF. The CDR3 coding sequence is TGTGCCAGCTCACCACGTGGGGGGGAGAACACCGGGGAGCTGTTTTTT.

V usage is TRBV7-2 and J usage is TRBJ2-3; 11 positions agree with TRBD2. Germline loops: CDR1 SGHTA, CDR2 FQGNSA. This CDR3 comprises 15 residues. With V trimmed by 1 base and J by 5 bases, 2 bases remained unmatched. CDR3 coding DNA: TGTGCCAGCAGCTTAGATCTAGCGGGGGGAGATACGCAGTATTTT. This encodes CASSLDLAGGDTQYF.

This clone was found a few times. The chain carries TRBV5-4 and TRBJ2-1; D gene unclear. From germline, CDR1 is SGHNT and CDR2 YYREEE (reference sequence). Deletions cut 1 base from V and 3 bases from J, with 2 bases between. The CDR3 has 12 residues. The CDR3 nucleotides read TGTGCCAGCAGCTTGAACTACAATGAGCAGTTCTTC. Its translation is CASSLNYNEQFF.

This clone was detected once. The chain recombines TRBV21-1 with TRBJ2-7; TRBD1 reflects the table's D call only, with no check against the DNA. TRBV21-1 is designated a pseudogene. CDR3 length: 16 residues. Here the CDR3 DNA reads TGTGCCAGCAGCGGTCATTCGGGACAGCGCTCCTACGAGCAGTACTTC. Its protein product is CASSGHSGQRSYEQYF.

The chain joins TRBV5-4 to TRBJ2-2; TRBD2 is a possible D gene (6 bases). The CDR3 sequence is 15 residues long. V was pared by 4 bases and J by 3 bases, with 13 bases between. CDR1 SGHNT and CDR2 YYREEE come from the germline V gene (reference sequence). The DNA of the CDR3 is TGTGCCAGCAGCCAGGGACTGAAGGACACCGGGGAGCTGTTTTTT. Translation: CASSQGLKDTGELFF.

CDR3 DNA: TGCGCCAGCAGCTTGAAGGCTCCCTCCTACGAGCAGTACTTC. This sequence encodes CASSLKAPSYEQYF. This chain connects TRBV5-1 to TRBJ2-7, with no clear D. This CDR3 has 14 amino acids. The germline V gene has CDR1 SGHRS and CDR2 YFSETQ. Trimming shortened V by 1 base and J by 0 bases, and 8 bases separated the two germline ends.

This chain joins TRBV27 and TRBJ2-7; TRBD1 is a possible D gene (5 bases). Trimming pared 3 bases from V and 3 bases from J, leaving 9 bases between. The CDR3 runs 13 residues. Germline CDR1 reads MNHEY; CDR2 reads SMNVEV (reference sequence). The CDR3, as DNA: TGTGCCAGCAGTTTTAGTCAGGGCTACGAGCAGTACTTC. As protein: CASSFSQGYEQYF.